This passage covers 10 T cell receptor beta chains from one sample sequenced in a study of Tregs in tolerant kidney transplant recipients. Measured with immunoSEQ multiplex PCR; TCRdb has only the in-frame clones, and not every one. The repertoire consists of some 90,000 clones, with approximately 92% occurring once and the leading ten covering over 4%. The sequencing input was CD8+ T cells from blood. The receptors stem from a human donor in good health.

V and J are TRBV18 and TRBJ1-1, with D possibly matching TRBD1 (5 bases). The V end lost 3 bases, the J end lost 3 bases, and 11 bases lay between the germline ends. This CDR3 region has 14 residues. The germline CDR1 and CDR2 sequences are KGHSH and LQKENI. This CDR3 is CASSPRGGDTEAFF. CDR3 coding DNA: TGTGCCAGCTCACCGAGGGGAGGGGACACTGAAGCTTTCTTT.

The sample holds one count of this clone. This chain links TRBV5-4 with TRBJ2-5; 7 bases map to TRBD2. V gave up 4 bases and J gave up 8 bases; unmatched junction bases: 2. CDR1 is SGHNT, CDR2 YYREEE, per germline (reference sequence). The CDR3 consists of 11 residues. The CDR3 DNA sequence: TGTGCCAGCAGCCCGGGGGGTACCCAGTACTTC. Translating it yields CASSPGGTQYF.

The chain couples TRBV7-8 to TRBJ2-7, with no clear D. Germline V gene lookup returns CDR1 SGHVS and CDR2 FQNEAQ. Trimming pared 1 base from V and 6 bases from J, leaving 10 bases between. The CDR3 covers 13 residues. DNA for the CDR3: TGTGCCAGCAGCTTAGGGCAGACGAGCGAGCAGTACTTC. Translated, it gives CASSLGQTSEQYF.

This clone was seen a single time. This chain joins TRBV4-1 and TRBJ1-6; D unclear. The CDR3 contains 16 residues. Germline V lookup: CDR1 MGHRA, CDR2 YSYEKL. Trimming pared 0 bases from V and 6 bases from J, leaving 12 bases between. The CDR3, as DNA: TGCGCCAGCAGCCAAGAACAGTTGCTTGGTAATTCACCCCTCCACTTT. Its translation: CASSQEQLLGNSPLHF.

The chain couples TRBV5-4 to TRBJ2-1, with a tentative D call TRBD2 (5 bases). This CDR3 contains 16 residues. V lost 4 bases and J lost 1, with 15 bases in between. Germline V CDR1 and CDR2: SGHNT, YYREEE (reference sequence). The CDR3 DNA reads TGTGCCAGCAGCCCGGCCGTGGGCGGGTCCTACAATGAGCAGTTCTTC. It encodes CASSPAVGGSYNEQFF.

The rearrangement links TRBV10-1 to TRBJ2-7; 8 bases map to TRBD2. The CDR3 sequence is 15 residues long. CDR1 and CDR2 from the germline V gene are WNHNN and SYGVQD (reference sequence). V was clipped by 2 bases and J by 3 bases; unmatched bases: 6. The CDR3 nucleotides are TGCGCCAGCAGTGAGGGAGTTGCGGGGGGCTACGAGCAGTACTTC. Its protein product is CASSEGVAGGYEQYF.

J is TRBJ1-4 and V is TRBV27, with D perhaps TRBD1 (6 bases). The germline V and J ends were trimmed by 5 bases and 8 bases, with 6 bases remaining between them. The germline V gene has CDR1 MNHEY and CDR2 SMNVEV (reference sequence). The CDR3 covers 11 residues. CDR3: CASSDREKLFF. For the CDR3, the DNA is TGTGCCAGCAGTGACAGGGAAAAACTGTTTTTT.

CDR3 residues: CAWRVRGRAEAFF. The CDR3 DNA sequence: TGTGCCTGGAGGGTTAGGGGTCGCGCTGAAGCTTTCTTT. This chain joins TRBV30 and TRBJ1-1; possibly TRBD1 for D (5 bases). Germline V gene data show CDR1 as GTSNPN and CDR2 as SVGIG (reference sequence). The V gene lost 3 bases and the J gene lost 6 bases, with 14 bases spanning the gap. The CDR3 length is 13 residues.

The rearrangement joins TRBV27 to TRBJ2-7; TRBD1 or TRBD2 may be the D gene (5 bases each). With 8 bases removed from V and 5 bases from J, the gap between germline ends came to 10 bases. The CDR3 extends over 11 amino acids. Germline-derived CDR1 and CDR2 are MNHEY and SMNVEV (reference sequence). The CDR3 sequence: CASLGDHEQYF. In DNA form, the CDR3 reads TGTGCCAGCCTTGGGGACCACGAGCAGTACTTC.

The genes are TRBV27 and TRBJ1-2; D is unclear. Trimming removed 2 bases from V and 1 base from J, with 17 bases in between. This CDR3 has 17 residues. CDR1 MNHEY and CDR2 SMNVEV come from the germline V gene (reference sequence). CDR3 in DNA: TGTGCCAGCAGTTTAACGACATCCTCCGGGATTAACTATGGCTACACCTTC. This sequence encodes CASSLTTSSGINYGYTF.